Shown below are 13 T cell receptor beta chains from a single sample sequenced in a study of blood T cells in healthy people across ages. A sample-barcoded 5' primer and a J-beta primer mix were used in a second PCR of roughly 6 to 11 cycles. Each CDR3 protein is one row after TCRdb ran MiXCR on the 5' RACE reads. The sample has approximately 810,000 distinct CDR3 sequences, 25% to 35% seen once. The material sequenced was blood. These receptors all come from a woman older than 75 in good health.

This clonotype came up many times. The chain employs TRBV18 and TRBJ2-7; TRBD2 aligns across 8 bases. The V gene's germline CDR1 is KGHSH and CDR2 LQKENI. The CDR3 loop spans 17 amino acids. Unmatched junction bases numbered 15, after V lost 3 bases and J lost 5 bases. DNA for the CDR3: TGTGCCAGCTCACCGGGTTTTGGACGGGGGGGCGCGAACGAGCAGTACTTC. Encoded protein: CASSPGFGRGGANEQYF.

The chain links TRBV5-1 to TRBJ2-5; D is undetermined. CDR1 and CDR2 (germline): SGHRS, YFSETQ. V was shortened by 4 bases and J by 3 bases, with 10 bases between the two germline ends. CDR3 length: 13 residues. In DNA, the CDR3 is TGCGCCAGCAGCCCGAGCCTGAAAGAGACCCAGTACTTC. Its protein is CASSPSLKETQYF. Filled out from reference TRBV5-1 and TRBJ2-5, the complete variable domain reads KAGVTQTPRYLIKTRGQQVTLSCSPISGHRSVSWYQQTPGQGLQFLFEYFSETQRNKGNFPGRFSGRQFSNSRSEMNVSTLELGDSALYLCASSPSLKETQYFGPGTRLLVL.

This clonotype was found a few times. The rearrangement uses TRBV7-2 and TRBJ1-1, with D tentatively TRBD1 (5 bases). Germline V lookup: CDR1 SGHTA, CDR2 FQGNSA. This CDR3 contains 12 residues. V lost 11 bases and J lost 4, with 14 bases in between. CDR3 amino acids: CAGAEGITEAFF. As DNA, the CDR3 is TGTGCCGGGGCCGAGGGGATCACTGAAGCTTTCTTT.

This clonotype was observed a few times. This chain joins TRBV21-1 and TRBJ2-5; the table names TRBD1, a call not compared with the DNA. TRBV21-1 is a documented pseudogene. The CDR3 covers 14 residues. The CDR3 nucleotides read TGTGCCAGCAGCAACCGGGGAGATGGAGAGACCCAGTACTTC. Encoded protein: CASSNRGDGETQYF.

V usage is TRBV4-1 and J usage is TRBJ2-1, with 12 positions matching TRBD2. The CDR3 sequence is 17 residues long. V trimming: 2 bases; J trimming: 8 bases; junction bases outside the gene matches: 10. The germline V gene encodes CDR1 MGHRA and CDR2 YSYEKL. This CDR3 is CASSQRQPSGGDYEQFF. The DNA of the CDR3 is TGCGCCAGCAGCCAAAGACAGCCTAGCGGGGGGGATTATGAGCAGTTCTTC.

The sample holds one count of this clonotype. The chain recombines TRBV20-1 with TRBJ1-5; weak D call: TRBD1 (6 bases). The CDR3 length is 16 residues. The germline CDR1 and CDR2 sequences are DFQATT and SNEGSKA (reference sequence). V gave up 4 bases and J gave up 0 bases, with 16 bases separating them. CDR3 in DNA: TGCAGTGCTAATGGGGAGGGGGGATATAGCAATCAGCCCCAGCATTTT. The encoded protein is CSANGEGGYSNQPQHF.

This clonotype was detected many times. The chain combines TRBV12-3 or TRBV12-4 with TRBJ2-1; TRBD2 matches at 9 bases. Losses at the gene ends were 5 bases for V and 2 bases for J; bases not matched to a gene: 13. The CDR3 consists of 18 residues. CDR3 sequence (DNA): TGTGCCAGCAGTCGCCAAGGCCTAGCGGGGCGAGCCTACAATGAGCAGTTCTTC. It encodes CASSRQGLAGRAYNEQFF.

This clonotype has at least ten counts. The chain is built from TRBV4-3 and TRBJ2-3, with D possibly matching TRBD1 (5 bases). Trimming left V 0 bases short and J 4 bases short, with 14 bases between. The V gene's germline CDR1 is LGHNA and CDR2 YSLEER. The CDR3 is made up of 16 amino acids. The CDR3 loop is CASSQDRTFRADTQYF. The CDR3 DNA is TGCGCCAGCAGCCAAGATCGTACTTTCAGGGCAGATACGCAGTATTTT.

This chain uses TRBV6-5 with TRBJ1-2; D is unresolved. V gave up 6 bases and J gave up 7 bases, with 15 bases separating them. Germline values: CDR1 MNHEY, CDR2 SVGAGI. The CDR3 is 13 residues long. Here the CDR3 reads CASSPGMGGGYTF. The DNA for the CDR3 is TGTGCCAGCAGCCCGGGGATGGGAGGTGGCTACACCTTC.

The chain combines TRBV24-1 with TRBJ2-2; D tentatively fits TRBD1 or TRBD2 (5 bases each). The CDR3 is 16 residues long. Trimming shortened V by 4 bases and J by 0 bases, and 11 bases separated the two germline ends. The germline V gene has CDR1 KGHDR and CDR2 SFDVKD. The CDR3 nucleotides read TGTGCCACCAGTGAACCGGGGCCCCCGAACACCGGGGAGCTGTTTTTT. It specifies CATSEPGPPNTGELFF.

Turning to this clonotype: It may be a read error: a sequence one base away is much more abundant. The chain uses TRBV7-7 and TRBJ2-3; D assignment may be TRBD1 or TRBD2 (6 bases each). CDR3 length: 16 amino acids. Germline V gene sequence: CDR1 SSHAT, CDR2 FNYEAQ (reference sequence). The CDR3 DNA reads as TGTGCTGGCAGCCCCGGCGGGACACCTAGCACAGATACGCAGTATTTT. This sequence encodes CAGSPGGTPSTDTQYF.

The rearrangement links TRBV28 to TRBJ2-1; TRBD1 agrees at 8 bases. The end of the DNA is better explained by TRBJ2-7, so the J call may be wrong. The CDR3 extends over 16 amino acids. CDR1 is MDHEN, CDR2 SYDVKM, per germline. The CDR3 DNA is TGTGCCAGCAGTGATGATCCGGGACAGGACTACAATGAGCAGTACTTC. Its translation is CASSDDPGQDYNEQYF.

V and J are TRBV5-5 and TRBJ2-7, with TRBD2 matching over 9 bases. CDR1 and CDR2 from the germline V gene are SGHKS and YYEKEE (reference sequence). V lost 5 bases to trimming and J lost 5 bases; unmatched junction nucleotides: 20. The CDR3 is 18 amino acids. The CDR3 reads CASSPMFGRGGVVDEQYF. DNA for the CDR3: TGTGCCAGCAGTCCAATGTTCGGGCGGGGGGGGGTAGTCGACGAGCAGTACTTC.